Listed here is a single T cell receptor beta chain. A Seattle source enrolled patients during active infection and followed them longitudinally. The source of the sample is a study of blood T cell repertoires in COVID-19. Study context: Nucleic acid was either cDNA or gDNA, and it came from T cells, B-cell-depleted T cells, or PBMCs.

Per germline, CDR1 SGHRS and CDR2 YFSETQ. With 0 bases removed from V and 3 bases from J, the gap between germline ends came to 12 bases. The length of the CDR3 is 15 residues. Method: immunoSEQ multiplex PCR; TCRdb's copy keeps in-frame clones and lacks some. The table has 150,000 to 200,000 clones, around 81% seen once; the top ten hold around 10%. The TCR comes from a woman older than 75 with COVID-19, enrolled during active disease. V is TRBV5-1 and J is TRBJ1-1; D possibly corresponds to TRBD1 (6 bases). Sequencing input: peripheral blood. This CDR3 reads CASSLAGGAHTEAFF. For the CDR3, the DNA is TGCGCCAGCAGCTTGGCGGGGGGGGCGCACACTGAAGCTTTCTTT.